This T cell receptor beta chain was identified during a study of T cells in Graves' hyperthyroidism and ophthalmopathy. Amplification targeted TCR beta CDR3 regions from RNA transcripts. Using the HTBI primer set, a first-round RT-PCR was run on the TCR CDR3. TCRdb re-called the multiplex PCR reads through MiXCR, storing one row per CDR3 protein. Here the sample spans some 250,000 distinct CDR3 sequences, less than 15% being singletons. This clonotype has a count of ten or more. This CDR3 is 24 amino acids long. V was clipped by 0 bases and J by 0 bases, with 34 bases between them. The germline V gene encodes CDR1 MNHEY and CDR2 SVGAGI.

Sequences were obtained from blood. V gene TRBV6-5 combines with J gene TRBJ2-3, with D possibly being TRBD2 (5 bases). This sequence was found in a woman between 35 and 50 years old with Graves' hyperthyroidism that later progressed to Graves' ophthalmopathy. CDR3 in DNA: TGTGCCAGCAGTTACTCCGGGGTCACTATCAAAATTTCCTCGCGGGTAACTAGCACAGATACGCAGTATTTT. This encodes CASSYSGVTIKISSRVTSTDTQYF.